This is a list of T cell receptor beta chains from one sample in a study of early T cells in non-severe SARS-CoV-2 infection. One entry per CDR3 protein results from TCRdb running MiXCR on the 5' RACE reads. The repertoire holds about 58,000 distinct CDR3 sequences, with around 11% as singletons. The sequenced sample was whole blood. Source of these receptors: an adult who was a healthcare worker with PCR-confirmed SARS-CoV-2 infection or an uninfected control (not recorded which). Each CDR3 is given with its conserved first and last residue. A D gene is named only where the DNA matches it firmly. A clone size is listed for some rows: how often the clone was seen (once, few, many), or a class if it is expanded.

V	size	D	J	DNA	CDR3
TRBV20-1	NA	NA	TRBJ2-7	TGCAGTGCTAGAGACATGGGGAGCGGAGGTTCTTACGAGCAGTACTTC	CSARDMGSGGSYEQYF
TRBV6-5	NA	NA	TRBJ2-7	TGTGCCAGCAGTTACTCTGCCCGAGGAGCCGGCAGCGAGCAGTACTTC	CASSYSARGAGSEQYF
TRBV11-1	NA	NA	TRBJ2-3	TGTGCCAGCAGCACCCATGTGGGCCGAGGAGATACGCAGTATTTT	CASSTHVGRGDTQYF
TRBV7-9	many	NA	TRBJ2-3	TGTGCCAGCAGCTTAGGGTCGGGGATAAGCACAGATACGCAGTATTTT	CASSLGSGISTDTQYF
TRBV18	NA	NA	TRBJ1-3	TGTGCCAGCTCACGGGGCGCAAACTCTGGAAACACCATATATTTT	CASSRGANSGNTIYF
TRBV19	few	NA	TRBJ2-1	TGTGCCAGCGGGACCTTCGCGTATGAGCAGTTCTTC	CASGTFAYEQFF
TRBV9	medium-sized	TRBD1	TRBJ2-7	TGTGCCAGCAGCGTAGGAGGGACAGCACCCTACGAGCAGTACTTC	CASSVGGTAPYEQYF
TRBV29-1	NA	NA	TRBJ2-6	TGCAGCGTTGAAGAGTCTGGGGCCAACGTCCTGACTTTC	CSVEESGANVLTF
TRBV7-9	few	TRBD1	TRBJ2-7	TGTGCCAGCAGCATCCGGGACAGCTCCTACGAGCAGTACTTC	CASSIRDSSYEQYF
TRBV11-3	few	TRBD1	TRBJ1-5	TGTGCCAGCAGCTTAGTGCCGGGACAGGGGGCCAATCAGCCCCAGCATTTT	CASSLVPGQGANQPQHF
TRBV12-3/TRBV12-4	many	NA	TRBJ2-7	TGTGCCAGCAACAGGCAGGGCGCCTACGAGCAGTACTTC	CASNRQGAYEQYF
TRBV28	NA	NA	TRBJ2-1	TGTGCCAGCAACCCTTTGGGGAATGAGCAGTTCTTC	CASNPLGNEQFF
TRBV2	NA	TRBD2	TRBJ2-1	TGTGCCAGCCAAAGTCAGGGAGGGGACAATGAGCAGTTCTTC	CASQSQGGDNEQFF
TRBV24-1	NA	NA	TRBJ2-1	TGTGCCACCACTCAGGGGTTAGAGCAGTTCTTC	CATTQGLEQFF
TRBV7-3	many	NA	TRBJ2-1	TGTGCCAGCAGCCCCAACTCGGTAAACAATGAGCAGTTCTTC	CASSPNSVNNEQFF
TRBV7-9	many	TRBD2	TRBJ2-2	TGTGCCAGCAGCTTAAGCCTAGCGGGAGACACCGGGGAGCTGTTTTTT	CASSLSLAGDTGELFF
TRBV5-1	NA	NA	TRBJ1-2	TGCGCCAGCACCGTCGAAAGCACCTACCCCAGCAACTATGGCTACACCTTC	CASTVESTYPSNYGYTF
TRBV20-1	NA	TRBD1	TRBJ1-5	TGCAGTGCCAAAGGGACAGGGGAAGGCAATCAGCCCCAGCATTTT	CSAKGTGEGNQPQHF
TRBV19	many	TRBD1	TRBJ2-7	TGTGCCAGCTCAGACAGGGCCGACGAGCAGTACTTC	CASSDRADEQYF
TRBV3-1	many	NA	TRBJ1-2	TGTGCCAGCAGCCAAAGCCTCGGCCCGAATGACTACACCTTC	CASSQSLGPNDYTF
TRBV28	NA	NA	TRBJ2-7	TGTGCCAGCAGTTGGGACTCCCGCACCTACGAGCAGTACTTC	CASSWDSRTYEQYF
TRBV11-2	few	NA	TRBJ2-1	TGTGCCAGCAGCTGGGACACCAATGAGCAGTTCTTC	CASSWDTNEQFF
TRBV24-1	NA	NA	TRBJ2-1	TGTGCCACCAGTGAAGGAGGAGGGAGGTTAAATGAGCAGTTCTTC	CATSEGGGRLNEQFF
TRBV7-2	NA	NA	TRBJ2-3	TGTGCCAGCAGCTTAGAAGGCTTGACCACAGATACGCAGTATTTT	CASSLEGLTTDTQYF
TRBV7-2	NA	NA	TRBJ2-5	TGTGCCAGCAGCCCCCGGACGCCTCTGACCCAGTACTTC	CASSPRTPLTQYF
TRBV28	NA	NA	TRBJ2-1	TGTGCCAGCAGTTTCCCCGTTGCGGGGGCGCAATACAATGAGCAGTTCTTC	CASSFPVAGAQYNEQFF
TRBV7-8	many	NA	TRBJ2-1	TGTGCCAGCAGCTTAGCGGCGAATGAGCAGTTCTTC	CASSLAANEQFF
TRBV28	NA	NA	TRBJ2-2	TGTGCCAGCAGTTTCTCGGGCGGGGAGCTGTTTTTT	CASSFSGGELFF
TRBV4-2	NA	NA	TRBJ2-7	TGTGCCAGCGGCTCCGTAGAAGGTTCCGTGGATTACTTC	CASGSVEGSVDYF
TRBV28	few	NA	TRBJ2-4	TGTGCCAGCAGTCCGGACTACCCCAAAAACATTCAGTACTTC	CASSPDYPKNIQYF
TRBV7-6	many	TRBD1	TRBJ2-2	TGTGCCAGCAGCCCTAGGTCAGGGGGCAACACCGGGGAGCTGTTTTTT	CASSPRSGGNTGELFF
TRBV7-9	NA	NA	TRBJ2-3	TGTGCCAGCAGCTCGTCAACTCGCGGATTCACAGATACGCAGTATTTT	CASSSSTRGFTDTQYF
TRBV6-1	few	NA	TRBJ1-1	TGTGCCAGCAGTGAGAACCGAGCACACACTGAAGCTTTCTTT	CASSENRAHTEAFF
TRBV7-8	many	NA	TRBJ2-1	TGTGCCAGCAGCTTAGGTTTAGCGGACAATGAGCAGTTCTTC	CASSLGLADNEQFF
TRBV18	NA	NA	TRBJ1-1	TGTGCCAGCTCATCGGACGGACGCACTGAAGCTTTCTTT	CASSSDGRTEAFF
TRBV14	many	TRBD2	TRBJ2-7	TGTGCCAGCAGCCAGGGGGCGGGACTAGCGAATTCCTACGAGCAGTACTTC	CASSQGAGLANSYEQYF
TRBV29-1	NA	NA	TRBJ2-1	TGCAGCGCTGGTCGGGCAGACAATGAGCAGTTCTTC	CSAGRADNEQFF
TRBV3-1	many	TRBD2	TRBJ2-1	TGTGCCAGCAGCCACATAGGGACTAGCGGGAGTAGGAATGAGCAGTTCTTC	CASSHIGTSGSRNEQFF
TRBV6-1	many	TRBD1	TRBJ1-1	TGTGCCAGCAGTGATATGAGGACAGGGGGCAGGACTGAAGCTTTCTTT	CASSDMRTGGRTEAFF
TRBV10-3	many	NA	TRBJ2-3	TGTGCCATCAGTGACAGCGGAGGTCTCACAGATACGCAGTATTTT	CAISDSGGLTDTQYF
TRBV6-5	NA	NA	TRBJ2-7	TGTGCCAGCAGTATGTCGGCAGGGCGAAACGAGCAGTACTTC	CASSMSAGRNEQYF
TRBV14	NA	NA	TRBJ2-1	TGTGCCAGCAGCCGCCTCAGCTCTTGGAATGAGCAGTTCTTC	CASSRLSSWNEQFF
TRBV12-3/TRBV12-4	NA	NA	TRBJ2-2	TGTGCCAGCAGTCCGTCCTTGGGACAAAGCCTCTCGCTGTTTTTT	CASSPSLGQSLSLFF
TRBV9	NA	NA	TRBJ2-5	TGTGCCAGCAGCGTAGGAGGAGAGCCGCAAGAGACCCAGTACTTC	CASSVGGEPQETQYF
TRBV3-1	NA	NA	TRBJ2-3	TGTGCCAGCAGCCAAGACTCCGGCGATACGCAGTATTTT	CASSQDSGDTQYF
TRBV2	NA	NA	TRBJ1-1	TGTGCCAGCATTCTTGGAGAAATGAACACTGAAGCTTTCTTT	CASILGEMNTEAFF
TRBV5-1	NA	TRBD2	TRBJ2-3	TGCGCCAGCAGCTCTGGAGCGGGAGAGGCAGATACGCAGTATTTT	CASSSGAGEADTQYF
TRBV29-1	NA	NA	TRBJ2-3	TGCAGCGTTCCACTCCCAGATACGCAGTATTTT	CSVPLPDTQYF
TRBV29-1	few	NA	TRBJ2-7	TGCAGCGTTGAAGTCAGATACGAGCAGTACTTC	CSVEVRYEQYF
TRBV7-7	few	NA	TRBJ1-1	TGTGCCAGCAGCTTACTCCAAGCTTTCTTT	CASSLLQAFF
TRBV29-1	many	TRBD2	TRBJ2-3	TGCAGCGCTTCGTCTAGCGGGAGCACAGATACGCAGTATTTT	CSASSSGSTDTQYF
TRBV28	NA	TRBD2	TRBJ2-1	TGTGCCAGCAGTGGGACTAGCGGGAAGAATGAGCAGTTCTTC	CASSGTSGKNEQFF
TRBV5-4	few	NA	TRBJ2-7	TGTGCCAGCAGCTTGAGGCCGGACTCCTACGAGCAGTACTTC	CASSLRPDSYEQYF
TRBV12-3/TRBV12-4	few	NA	TRBJ2-7	TGTGCCAGCAGTTTTGTAACGTACGAGCAGTACTTC	CASSFVTYEQYF
TRBV27	few	TRBD1	TRBJ1-2	TGTGCCAGCAGTTTGGGACAGAACTATGGCTACACCTTC	CASSLGQNYGYTF
TRBV10-1	many	NA	TRBJ2-1	TGCGCCAGCAGCCATTCGGATCCATATATGGATGAGCAGTTCTTC	CASSHSDPYMDEQFF
TRBV7-9	many	TRBD1	TRBJ1-1	TGTGCCAGCGGGATCAGGGGGTATGCTGAAGCTTTCTTT	CASGIRGYAEAFF